The next 7 T cell receptor beta chains were all read from a single sample in a study of early T cells in non-severe SARS-CoV-2 infection. One entry per CDR3 protein results from TCRdb running MiXCR on the 5' RACE reads. The table has 85,000 to 90,000 distinct CDR3 sequences, 14% to 15% seen once. Specimen: whole blood. These receptors all come from an adult who was a healthcare worker with PCR-confirmed SARS-CoV-2 infection or an uninfected control (not recorded which).

The rearrangement links TRBV2 to TRBJ2-2; the D is unclear. The CDR3 totals 13 residues. V was pared by 7 bases and J by 1 base, with 7 bases between. Germline values: CDR1 SNHLY, CDR2 FYNNEI. The CDR3 DNA reads as TGTGCCAGCAATAGACTGAACACCGGGGAGCTGTTTTTT. This codes for CASNRLNTGELFF.

V is TRBV14 and J is TRBJ1-1; no firm D call. Germline V lookup: CDR1 SGHDN, CDR2 FVKESK. This CDR3 spans 14 amino acids. V lost 1 base to trimming and J lost 5 bases, with 11 bases between them. The CDR3 DNA follows: TGTGCCAGCAGCCAAGTCATTACCGGGACTGAAGCTTTCTTT. Its protein product is CASSQVITGTEAFF.

This clonotype was recorded once. This chain uses TRBV29-1 with TRBJ2-1; the D call may be TRBD1 or TRBD2 (6 bases each). The CDR3 is 11 amino acids. V was shortened by 8 bases and J by 10 bases, with 15 bases between the two germline ends. Germline CDR1 and CDR2: SQVTM and ANQGSEA. The DNA of the CDR3 is TGCAGCCCCCGAGAGGGGGGCGAGCAGTTCTTC. Translated, it gives CSPREGGEQFF.

This clonotype was counted at least ten times. The chain employs TRBV5-1 and TRBJ2-5; D ambiguous. This CDR3 has 14 amino acids. CDR1 and CDR2 (germline): SGHRS, YFSETQ. V shed 2 bases and J shed 4 bases, with 12 bases lying between them. CDR3 protein: CASSFWRGIETQYF. The CDR3 bases are TGCGCCAGCAGCTTCTGGAGAGGAATAGAGACCCAGTACTTC. The full variable domain, with the rest looked up from reference TRBV5-1 and TRBJ2-5, is KAGVTQTPRYLIKTRGQQVTLSCSPISGHRSVSWYQQTPGQGLQFLFEYFSETQRNKGNFPGRFSGRQFSNSRSEMNVSTLELGDSALYLCASSFWRGIETQYFGPGTRLLVL.

This clonotype was counted only a few times. The rearrangement links TRBV11-2 to TRBJ1-2, with D hard to call. The CDR3 runs 15 residues. Germline V gives CDR1 SGHAT, CDR2 FQNNGV. V lost 7 bases to trimming and J lost 3 bases, with 18 bases between them. CDR3 amino acids: CASNQRSGSYYGYTF. For the CDR3, the DNA is TGTGCCAGCAACCAGAGGAGCGGTTCCTACTATGGCTACACCTTC.

This sequence joins TRBV24-1 and TRBJ2-1; D might be TRBD1 (5 bases). V dropped 6 bases and J dropped 9 bases, with 8 bases sitting between them. This CDR3 is 11 amino acids long. CDR1 is KGHDR and CDR2 is SFDVKD in the germline V gene. The CDR3 DNA reads TGTGCCACCAGTACAGGCTTTGAGCAGTTCTTC. Protein product: CATSTGFEQFF.

CDR3 sequence (DNA): TGCGCCAGCAGCTTATTTGGGGGCCACTATGGCTACACCTTC. It specifies CASSLFGGHYGYTF. V gene TRBV5-1 combines with J gene TRBJ1-2, with a possible D match to TRBD1 (6 bases). V dropped 2 bases and J dropped 3 bases, with 11 bases sitting between them. This CDR3 is built from 14 residues. Looked up from germline, CDR1 is SGHRS and CDR2 is YFSETQ.